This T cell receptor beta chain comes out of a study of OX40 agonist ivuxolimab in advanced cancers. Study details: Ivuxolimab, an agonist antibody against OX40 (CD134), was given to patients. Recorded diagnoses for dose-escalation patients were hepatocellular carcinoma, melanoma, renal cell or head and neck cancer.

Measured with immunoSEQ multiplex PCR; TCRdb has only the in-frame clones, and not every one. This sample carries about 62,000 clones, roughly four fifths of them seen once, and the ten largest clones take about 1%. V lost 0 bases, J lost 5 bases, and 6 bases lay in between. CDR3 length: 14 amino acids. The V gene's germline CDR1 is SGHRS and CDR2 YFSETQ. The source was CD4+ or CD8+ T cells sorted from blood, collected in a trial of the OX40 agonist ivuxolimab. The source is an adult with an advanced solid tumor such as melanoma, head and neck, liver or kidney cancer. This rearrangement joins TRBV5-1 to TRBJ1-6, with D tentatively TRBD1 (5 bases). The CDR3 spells CASSLAGNNSPLHF. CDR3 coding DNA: TGCGCCAGCAGCTTGGCAGGGAATAATTCACCCCTCCACTTT. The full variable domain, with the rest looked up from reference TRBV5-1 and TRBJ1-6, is KAGVTQTPRYLIKTRGQQVTLSCSPISGHRSVSWYQQTPGQGLQFLFEYFSETQRNKGNFPGRFSGRQFSNSRSEMNVSTLELGDSALYLCASSLAGNNSPLHFGNGTRLTVT.